The 22 T cell receptor beta chains below come from one sample, sequenced in a study of post-analysis software for immune sequencing data. Study observations and caveats: Patients carried roughly 5 TRBV segments more frequently than controls did, and TRBV5-6, TRBV5-1 and TRBV20-1 were among them.

TCR beta cDNA libraries included unique molecular identifiers. TCRdb itself ran the PCR reads through MiXCR, one entry per CDR3 protein. The table records fewer than 850,000 distinct CDR3 sequences, 25% to 30% of them present only once. The antigens for these receptors are not known. The source material was blood. All receptors come from a girl aged 5-17 years with multiple sclerosis.

The chain links TRBV7-2 to TRBJ2-1; no firm D call. Germline assignment: CDR1 SGHTA and CDR2 FQGNSA. V lost 1 base, J lost 8 bases, and 6 bases lay in between. CDR3 length: 12 residues. Here the CDR3 reads CASSLEGHEQFF. The DNA for the CDR3 is TGTGCCAGCAGCTTAGAAGGTCATGAGCAGTTCTTC.

This clonotype was observed a few times. V is TRBV4-1 and J is TRBJ1-4; 8 nucleotides agree with TRBD1. Per germline, CDR1 MGHRA and CDR2 YSYEKL. The CDR3 loop spans 15 amino acids. Trimming removed 1 base from V and 7 bases from J; junction bases left unmatched: 5. The CDR3 is CASSQGGQGGEKLFF. CDR3 nucleotides: TGCGCCAGCAGCCAAGGCGGACAGGGTGGTGAAAAACTGTTTTTT.

V usage is TRBV7-9 and J usage is TRBJ2-7; the D is unclear. CDR1 is SEHNR and CDR2 is FQNEAQ in the germline V gene (reference sequence). V lost 2 bases and J 6 bases, leaving 11 bases between the germline ends. The CDR3 sequence is 13 residues long. This CDR3 reads CASSLYIAGEQYF. The CDR3 coding sequence is TGTGCCAGCAGCTTATATATCGCAGGCGAGCAGTACTTC.

The CDR3 spells CSVGGRMDIQYF. CDR3 coding DNA: TGCAGCGTGGGGGGGCGTATGGACATTCAGTACTTC. This chain connects TRBV29-1 to TRBJ2-4; possible D gene TRBD2, 7 bases. The germline CDR1 and CDR2 sequences are SQVTM and ANQGSEA. This CDR3 region has 12 residues. V was cut by 6 bases and J by 8 bases, with 14 bases left in between.

The chain joins TRBV20-1 to TRBJ2-5; TRBD2 matches 7 bases. The CDR3 extends over 14 amino acids. Germline trimming cut 5 bases from V and 3 bases from J; bases unmatched to any gene: 9. CDR1 DFQATT and CDR2 SNEGSKA come from the germline V gene (reference sequence). DNA for the CDR3: TGCAGTGCTCCCCGAGCGGGACCGAAAGAGACCCAGTACTTC. Residues: CSAPRAGPKETQYF.

The J gene is TRBJ2-3, the V gene TRBV4-3; D uncertain. The germline V gene encodes CDR1 LGHNA and CDR2 YSLEER. The CDR3 is 13 residues long. Deletions cut 3 bases from V and 5 bases from J, with 9 bases between. The CDR3, as DNA: TGCGCCAGCAGCCACGGGCGTGGAGATACGCAGTATTTT. Encoded protein: CASSHGRGDTQYF.

The chain combines TRBV28 with TRBJ2-7; D not certain. Between the trimmed V and J ends, which lost 6 bases and 6 bases, there was a span of 21 bases. From germline, CDR1 is MDHEN and CDR2 SYDVKM. This CDR3 is built from 15 residues. The CDR3 sequence is CASSPSVGKLSEQYF. CDR3 nucleotide sequence: TGTGCCAGCAGCCCCTCGGTCGGAAAGTTGTCCGAGCAGTACTTC.

The chain carries TRBV20-1 and TRBJ2-1; a possible D gene is TRBD2 (6 bases). V dropped 4 bases and J dropped 0 bases, with 22 bases sitting between them. Germline loops: CDR1 DFQATT, CDR2 SNEGSKA (reference sequence). This CDR3 comprises 18 residues. The CDR3, as DNA: TGCAGTGCTACGACCGGGGCGGGGAGGATCAGCTCCTACAATGAGCAGTTCTTC. This codes for CSATTGAGRISSYNEQFF.

This chain links TRBV20-1 with TRBJ2-1; D ambiguous. Trimming removed 3 bases at V and 5 bases at J, with 14 bases between. The CDR3 loop spans 14 amino acids. The germline V gene has CDR1 DFQATT and CDR2 SNEGSKA (reference sequence). The CDR3 DNA sequence: TGCAGTGCTAGCGAGGCGAACCCACACAATGAGCAGTTCTTC. Protein: CSASEANPHNEQFF.

The gene calls are TRBV20-1 and TRBJ2-7; 7 bases are a match to TRBD2. Unmatched junction bases numbered 13, after V lost 5 bases and J lost 3 bases. Per the germline V gene, CDR1 is DFQATT and CDR2 is SNEGSKA (reference sequence). The CDR3 spans 15 residues. CDR3 bases: TGCAGTGCTGCCCCACCCCCGCTAGCGGACTACGAGCAGTACTTC. Translated, it gives CSAAPPPLADYEQYF.

The chain is built from TRBV20-1 and TRBJ2-1; 8 positions match TRBD1. The CDR3 extends over 14 amino acids. The germline gives CDR1 DFQATT, CDR2 SNEGSKA (reference sequence). The ends lost 5 bases at V and 5 bases at J; junction bases unmatched: 8. CDR3 bases: TGCAGTGCTCCTCAGGGGGCGGGAAACAATGAGCAGTTCTTC. Protein sequence: CSAPQGAGNNEQFF.

The chain links TRBV20-1 to TRBJ1-2; TRBD1 matches 8 bases. The germline CDR1 and CDR2 sequences are DFQATT and SNEGSKA (reference sequence). Germline trimming cut 4 bases from V and 9 bases from J; bases unmatched to any gene: 13. The CDR3 runs to 14 residues. For the CDR3, the DNA is TGCAGTGCTACCCATCCGGGGACAGGTGACAGCTACACCTTC. Encoded protein: CSATHPGTGDSYTF.

This clonotype was found a few times. V and J are TRBV10-3 and TRBJ2-5; D perhaps matches TRBD1 (6 bases). CDR1 and CDR2 (germline): ENHRY, SYGVKD. The CDR3 extends over 13 amino acids. V shed 4 bases and J shed 5 bases, with 11 bases lying between them. CDR3 DNA sequence: TGTGCCATCAGTGCCAGGGGCGGGGAGACCCAGTACTTC. As protein: CAISARGGETQYF.

The chain has TRBV2 and TRBJ2-5, with TRBD2 matching over 12 bases. The length of the CDR3 is 15 residues. V trimming: 6 bases; J trimming: 11 bases; junction bases outside the gene matches: 13. CDR1 is SNHLY, CDR2 FYNNEI, per germline. The CDR3 spells CASRLTSGSRNEQYF. The DNA for the CDR3 is TGTGCCAGCAGGCTGACTAGCGGGAGTCGCAATGAGCAGTACTTC. Looking up the rest from reference TRBV2 and TRBJ2-5 gives the full variable domain: EPEVTQTPSHQVTQMGQEVILRCVPISNHLYFYWYRQILGQKVEFLVSFYNNEISEKSEIFDDQFSVERPDGSNFTLKIRSTKLEDSAMYFCASRLTSGSRNEQYFGPGTRLLVL.

This clonotype was counted a few times. V and J are TRBV19 and TRBJ2-7; 7 bases fit TRBD1. The CDR3 is 14 residues long. Germline V lookup: CDR1 LNHDA, CDR2 SQIVND (reference sequence). The trim removed 3 bases at V and 0 bases at J, leaving 2 bases unmatched. The CDR3 here is CASSIRDSSYEQYF. The CDR3 coding sequence is TGTGCCAGTAGTATCCGGGACAGCTCCTACGAGCAGTACTTC.

The chain links TRBV10-3 to TRBJ2-1; D is uncertain. The CDR3 contains 14 residues. Germline assignment: CDR1 ENHRY and CDR2 SYGVKD. The germline V and J ends were trimmed by 3 bases and 7 bases, with 13 bases remaining between them. The DNA of the CDR3 is TGTGCCATCAGTGACCGACCCCAGCAGAATGAGCAGTTCTTC. It codes for CAISDRPQQNEQFF.

The chain carries TRBV15 and TRBJ2-5, with unresolved D. The CDR3 is 15 amino acids. CDR1 and CDR2 (germline): LNHNV, YYDKDF (reference sequence). V was clipped by 1 base and J by 11 bases, with 20 bases between them. The CDR3 loop reads CATSRAKGLVYEQYF. The DNA of the CDR3 is TGTGCCACCAGCAGAGCGAAGGGATTAGTCTATGAGCAGTACTTC.

This clonotype has only a few counts. The V and J genes are TRBV11-2 and TRBJ1-6; D uncertain. CDR1 is SGHAT, CDR2 FQNNGV, per germline. There are 15 residues in the CDR3. V lost 6 bases and J lost 7, with 16 bases in between. The CDR3 here is CASRHGPPANSPLHF. The CDR3 region has the DNA TGTGCCAGCAGACACGGACCCCCGGCGAATTCACCCCTCCACTTT.

The V call is TRBV6-5, the J call TRBJ2-3; tentative D call: TRBD1 (6 bases). CDR1 is MNHEY and CDR2 is SVGAGI in the germline V gene. This CDR3 is 15 amino acids long. Deletions cut 6 bases from V and 0 bases from J, with 13 bases between. CDR3 sequence (DNA): TGTGCCAGCAGCCGGGACACGGCGAGCACAGATACGCAGTATTTT. Residues: CASSRDTASTDTQYF.

This clonotype was seen more than once but under ten times. V usage is TRBV2 and J usage is TRBJ1-1; 7 nucleotides agree with TRBD1. CDR1 is SNHLY and CDR2 is FYNNEI in the germline V gene. The CDR3 has 13 amino acids. V gave up 4 bases and J gave up 3 bases; unmatched junction bases: 2. The CDR3 loop is CASSVDRDTEAFF. The CDR3 DNA follows: TGTGCCAGCAGTGTTGACAGGGACACTGAAGCTTTCTTT.

In its sample, this clonotype was seen a few times. J is TRBJ2-7 and V is TRBV20-1; the D gene is possibly TRBD1 (7 bases). Germline assignment: CDR1 DFQATT and CDR2 SNEGSKA (reference sequence). The V end lost 5 bases, the J end lost 10 bases, and 18 bases lay between the germline ends. CDR3 length equals 12 residues. The CDR3 DNA reads TGCAGTGCTGCGGGACAGTCCCAGGCCCAGTACTTC. This encodes CSAAGQSQAQYF.

The chain employs TRBV7-9 and TRBJ2-2; 11 bases fit TRBD1. V gave up 5 bases and J gave up 4 bases; unmatched junction bases: 6. The germline CDR1 and CDR2 sequences are SEHNR and FQNEAQ (reference sequence). CDR3 length: 16 residues. CDR3 in amino acids: CASSPGGTGGTGELFF. CDR3 bases: TGTGCCAGCAGCCCCGGCGGGACAGGGGGCACCGGGGAGCTGTTTTTT.